This TCR beta chain is drawn from a study of blood T cells in healthy people across ages. PCR was performed a second time for about 7 to 12 cycles using a sample-barcoded 5' primer and a J-beta primer mix. TCRdb used MiXCR to reprocess the 5' RACE reads, holding one entry per CDR3 protein. The profile shows fewer than 750,000 distinct CDR3 sequences, under 65% of them singletons. This clonotype was seen a single time. With 6 bases removed from V and 1 base from J, the gap between germline ends came to 16 bases. The CDR3 has 15 residues. Germline V lookup: CDR1 MNHEY, CDR2 SVGAGI. The genes are TRBV6-5 and TRBJ2-7; D unclear. The sequencing sample was made of blood. The TCR originated in a woman older than 75 in good health. The DNA of the CDR3 is TGTGCCAGCAGGGTAAGCCGGGCCCCTTCCTACGAGCAGTACTTC. Encoded protein: CASRVSRAPSYEQYF.